The 13 T cell receptor beta chains given below trace back to one sample, sequenced in a study of regulatory T cells in long-lasting Graves disease. Libraries of TCR beta came from iRepertoire HTBI primers plus Arm-PCR of CDR3 regions. Each CDR3 protein gets one entry after TCRdb re-called the multiplex PCR reads with MiXCR. The profile shows 500,000 to 700,000 distinct CDR3 sequences, around 17% of them singletons. The time point is: newly diagnosed GD, antithyroid drugs for less than 3 months. RNA isolated from PBMCs was used to make the TCR library. The same sample was also used in a study of T cells in Graves' hyperthyroidism and ophthalmopathy.

The starting material was peripheral blood mononuclear cells (PBMCs), obtained at new diagnosis, from a patient treated with antithyroid drugs. These receptors came from a woman in her twenties or thirties with Graves disease.

In nucleotides, the CDR3 is TGTGCCAGCAGCCCGAGCCAAGGACAGCGGAATTCACCCCTCCACTTT. Translating gives CASSPSQGQRNSPLHF. The V and J genes are TRBV5-5 and TRBJ1-6, with D tentatively TRBD1 (6 bases). The germline gives CDR1 SGHKS, CDR2 YYEKEE (reference sequence). V was pared by 4 bases and J by 7 bases, with 18 bases between. CDR3 length: 16 residues.

V and J are TRBV28 and TRBJ2-1, with 7 positions matching TRBD1. This CDR3 has 18 amino acids. V lost 4 bases and J lost 1; bases outside the gene matches: 13. Germline-derived CDR1 and CDR2 are MDHEN and SYDVKM. CDR3 sequence: CASSSANNRGRSYNEQFF. CDR3 bases: TGTGCCAGCAGTTCAGCGAACAACAGGGGTAGGTCCTACAATGAGCAGTTCTTC.

The J gene is TRBJ2-1, the V gene TRBV7-3; 9 nucleotides match TRBD1. The J segment lost 4 bases and the V segment lost 5 bases, leaving 6 bases of the junction unmatched. The germline V gene has CDR1 SGHTA and CDR2 FQGTGA. The CDR3 sequence is 15 residues long. The CDR3 DNA sequence: TGTGCCAGCAGCCAGGGACAGGGTTATTACAATGAGCAGTTCTTC. Protein: CASSQGQGYYNEQFF.

This chain links TRBV20-1 with TRBJ1-4; no clear D. Germline CDR1 and CDR2: DFQATT and SNEGSKA (reference sequence). V was cut by 0 bases and J by 6 bases, with 11 bases left in between. The CDR3 covers 14 residues. The CDR3 is CSARDTRGYEKLFF. The CDR3 DNA reads as TGCAGTGCTAGAGATACGCGTGGATATGAAAAACTGTTTTTT.

In its sample, this clonotype was seen a few times. This chain joins TRBV2 and TRBJ2-1; 11 bases match TRBD2. V lost 5 bases and J lost 9; bases outside the gene matches: 3. The CDR3 contains 13 residues. Germline CDR1 SNHLY, CDR2 FYNNEI. The CDR3 DNA reads TGTGCCAGCAGTTTAGCGGGAGGGCTTGAGCAGTTCTTC. Its protein is CASSLAGGLEQFF.

J is TRBJ2-1 and V is TRBV25-1; 9 nucleotides line up with TRBD2. There are 15 residues in the CDR3. Per germline, CDR1 MGHDK and CDR2 SYGVNS. Unmatched junction bases numbered 7, after V lost 4 bases and J lost 6 bases. CDR3: CASSGGRDFFNEQFF. CDR3 coding DNA: TGTGCCAGCAGTGGCGGGAGGGACTTCTTCAATGAGCAGTTCTTC.

In this sample, this clonotype turned up a few times. The chain couples TRBV20-1 to TRBJ2-2; D remains ambiguous. Between the trimmed V and J ends, which lost 5 bases and 5 bases, there was a span of 18 bases. Per germline, CDR1 DFQATT and CDR2 SNEGSKA (reference sequence). This CDR3 has 15 amino acids. In nucleotides, the CDR3 is TGCAGTGCTGGAACCGGGCCCCTGAATACCGGGGAGCTGTTTTTT. Amino acids: CSAGTGPLNTGELFF.

This clonotype was detected many times. The V and J genes are TRBV30 and TRBJ1-5; TRBD1 matches at 7 bases. V dropped 2 bases and J dropped 2; count of bases not matched to a gene: 3. The germline CDR1 and CDR2 sequences are GTSNPN and SVGIG (reference sequence). CDR3 length equals 14 residues. The DNA for the CDR3 is TGTGCCTGGAGTAAAGGGGGCGGCAATCAGCCCCAGCATTTT. This sequence encodes CAWSKGGGNQPQHF. Drawing the rest from reference TRBV30 and TRBJ1-5, the complete variable domain is SQTIHQWPATLVQPVGSPLSLECTVEGTSNPNLYWYRQAAGRGLQLLFYSVGIGQISSEVPQNLSASRPQDRQFILSSKKLLLSDSGFYLCAWSKGGGNQPQHFGDGTRLSIL.

This clonotype has a handful of counts. The chain carries TRBV20-1 and TRBJ2-7; D is possibly TRBD2 (5 bases). Germline values: CDR1 DFQATT, CDR2 SNEGSKA (reference sequence). The length of the CDR3 is 12 residues. V gave up 7 bases and J gave up 0 bases, with 10 bases separating them. CDR3 nucleotide sequence: TGCAGTGGGAGGCGGAACTCCTACGAGCAGTACTTC. It specifies CSGRRNSYEQYF.

This clonotype was observed many times. The genes are TRBV29-1 and TRBJ1-1; no firm D call. The CDR3 covers 13 residues. Per the germline V gene, CDR1 is SQVTM and CDR2 is ANQGSEA. V dropped 4 bases and J dropped 2 bases, with 11 bases sitting between them. The CDR3 is CSVVGLINTEAFF. The CDR3 DNA sequence: TGCAGCGTTGTAGGGCTAATAAACACTGAAGCTTTCTTT. Together with reference TRBV29-1 and TRBJ1-1, the CDR3 gives the full variable domain: SAVISQKPSRDICQRGTSLTIQCQVDSQVTMMFWYRQQPGQSLTLIATANQGSEATYESGFVIDKFPISRPNLTFSTLTVSNMSPEDSSIYLCSVVGLINTEAFFGQGTRLTVV.

Only a few counts were recorded for this clonotype. The chain joins TRBV27 to TRBJ1-6; perhaps TRBD1 as D (6 bases). This CDR3 is 15 amino acids long. The germline V gene has CDR1 MNHEY and CDR2 SMNVEV (reference sequence). V was shortened by 0 bases and J by 8 bases, with 11 bases between the two germline ends. The CDR3 DNA is TGTGCCAGCAGTTTATCGCCCCAGGGGCATTCACCCCTCCACTTT. Translation: CASSLSPQGHSPLHF.

The table lists this clonotype with many counts. The chain uses TRBV6-1 and TRBJ1-2; unclear D gene. The V gene lost 3 bases and the J gene lost 5 bases, with 13 bases spanning the gap. Germline lookup yields CDR1 MNHNS and CDR2 SASEGT. This CDR3 has 14 residues. This CDR3 reads CASSEFGQTYGYTF. As DNA, the CDR3 is TGTGCCAGCAGTGAGTTCGGGCAGACGTATGGCTACACCTTC.

The table lists this clonotype with many counts. The CDR3 region is CASSFSPGQAGKGSYEQYF. In nucleotides, the CDR3 is TGTGCCAGCAGTTTTAGTCCGGGACAGGCGGGCAAGGGTTCGTACGAGCAGTACTTC. This chain uses TRBV28 with TRBJ2-7; 8 bases align to TRBD1. There are 19 residues in the CDR3. Germline CDR1 is MDHEN and CDR2 is SYDVKM. V was pared by 3 bases and J by 4 bases, with 20 bases of the junction left unmatched.